The entry below gives a single TCR beta chain sequence along with its context. This sample stems from a study of early T cells in non-severe SARS-CoV-2 infection. Study background: Sequencing of bulk RNA from unsorted whole blood was done, without chain pairing.

MiXCR, applied by TCRdb to the 5' RACE reads, yields one record per CDR3 protein. The repertoire holds around 63,000 distinct CDR3 sequences, 9% to 10% seen once, with roughly a sixth in the top ten. This CDR3 comprises 11 residues. Germline-derived CDR1 and CDR2 are SGHRS and YFSETQ. The V end lost 0 bases, the J end lost 6 bases, and 4 bases lay between the germline ends. The receptor was isolated from an adult who was a healthcare worker with PCR-confirmed SARS-CoV-2 infection or an uninfected control (not recorded which). This chain connects TRBV5-1 to TRBJ2-7; D unclear. This sample comprised whole blood, obtained at baseline. The CDR3 is CASSLDLEQYF. Written as DNA, the CDR3 is TGCGCCAGCAGCTTGGACCTCGAGCAGTACTTC.